This TCR beta chain was captured in a study of response to subunit inactivated influenza vaccine. TCRdb recomputed calls from the RT-PCR reads with MiXCR, one row per CDR3 protein. The data show around 710,000 distinct CDR3 sequences, approximately 14% seen once. The CDR3 length is 16 residues. CDR1 and CDR2 (germline): GTSNPN, SVGIG (reference sequence). The V end lost 0 bases, the J end lost 3 bases, and 18 bases lay between the germline ends. This TCR was sampled from a man aged 50 to 59 who received an inactivated influenza vaccine. Sample: PBMCs from blood, taken less than 15 days before vaccination. The rearrangement joins TRBV30 to TRBJ2-7, with D possibly matching TRBD1 (5 bases). CDR3 loop: CAWSVTTGQGRYEQYF. CDR3 coding DNA: TGTGCCTGGAGTGTAACCACTGGCCAGGGTCGCTACGAGCAGTACTTC.